The present entry profiles one TCR beta chain with its context. Its antigen is not known. V lost 6 bases and J lost 5; bases outside the gene matches: 9. The CDR3 is 13 amino acids. CDR1 is DFQATT, CDR2 SNEGSKA, per germline (reference sequence). The data stem from a study of blood T cells in healthy people across ages. Findings and caveats of the study: CMV status of donors was unknown, possibly confounding expanded clonotype changes. TCR beta diversity per million T cells fell roughly linearly with age.

A second PCR of 7 to 11 cycles used a sample-barcoded 5' primer and a J-beta primer mix. Via MiXCR, TCRdb re-called the 5' RACE reads, giving one row per CDR3 protein. Among about 830,000 distinct CDR3 sequences, 58% were seen once, and the ten largest hold over 20%. Sequenced sample: blood. This sequence joins TRBV20-1 and TRBJ1-2; TRBD1 aligns across 7 bases. The sequence derives from a man aged 25 to 40 in good health. The CDR3 sequence is CSAPDRVGYGYTF. Here the CDR3 DNA reads TGCAGTGCCCCCGACAGGGTTGGTTATGGCTACACCTTC.